These 20 T cell receptor beta chains share one sample of origin, sequenced in a study of T cell repertoires in cytomegalovirus infection. TCRdb reprocessed the reads via MiXCR and lists one record per CDR3 protein. The data contain approximately 490,000 distinct CDR3 sequences, roughly 12% of them singletons. What was sequenced was PBMCs. These receptor sequences come from a human donor in good health (CMV status not recorded). Some clones in this sample may be carry-over from other donors' samples.

In this sample, this clonotype turned up many times. The genes are TRBV7-9 and TRBJ2-1, with D perhaps TRBD2 (6 bases). The germline CDR1 and CDR2 sequences are SEHNR and FQNEAQ (reference sequence). The CDR3 loop spans 15 amino acids. Trimming left V 3 bases short and J 8 bases short, with 17 bases between. This CDR3 reads CASSFHEGGGDEQFF. The CDR3 DNA sequence: TGTGCCAGCAGCTTCCACGAGGGCGGCGGGGATGAGCAGTTCTTC.

This clonotype was seen many times. The chain uses TRBV7-9 and TRBJ1-1; tentative D call: TRBD1 (6 bases). The germline V gene has CDR1 SEHNR and CDR2 FQNEAQ (reference sequence). V was pared by 5 bases and J by 0 bases, with 13 bases between. The CDR3 is made up of 15 amino acids. The CDR3 DNA sequence: TGTGCCAGCAGCGGTACAGGGATTATGAACACTGAAGCTTTCTTT. Residues: CASSGTGIMNTEAFF.

This clonotype was seen many times. CDR3 sequence (DNA): TGTGCTTCGGGACTAGCTCGCGAGCAGTTCTTC. Translating it yields CASGLAREQFF. This rearrangement joins TRBV7-9 to TRBJ2-1; 9 bases line up with TRBD2. This CDR3 comprises 11 residues. CDR1 SEHNR and CDR2 FQNEAQ come from the germline V gene (reference sequence).

This clonotype was recorded many times. The chain is built from TRBV6-2 or TRBV6-3 and TRBJ2-1; TRBD2 matches 11 bases. In germline, CDR1 is MNHEY, CDR2 SVGEGT. J lost 5 bases, V lost 8 bases, and 11 bases had no gene match. The CDR3 is 16 amino acids. CDR3 sequence reads: CASRSSGGAGDNEQFF. The CDR3 nucleotides read TGTGCCAGCCGGAGTAGCGGGGGGGCCGGGGACAATGAGCAGTTCTTC.

This clonotype has more than one count but fewer than ten. This rearrangement joins TRBV15 to TRBJ1-4; possibly TRBD1 for D (5 bases). The CDR3 runs 14 residues. V dropped 3 bases and J dropped 5 bases, with 10 bases sitting between them. Germline V gene sequence: CDR1 LNHNV, CDR2 YYDKDF (reference sequence). The CDR3 protein is CATSSGTANEKLFF. The CDR3 bases are TGTGCCACCAGCAGCGGGACGGCGAATGAAAAACTGTTTTTT.

This clonotype was counted only a few times. The chain combines TRBV6-5 with TRBJ1-1; possibly TRBD1 for D (6 bases). Germline V CDR1 and CDR2: MNHEY, SVGAGI. CDR3 size: 14 residues. The germline V and J ends were trimmed by 4 bases and 7 bases, with 16 bases remaining between them. CDR3 nucleotide sequence: TGTGCCAGCAGTTCCGGACAGCCCAGCGTTGAAGCTTTCTTT. It is translated as CASSSGQPSVEAFF.

CDR3 in amino acids: CNSRGDQPQHF. CDR3 nucleotide sequence: TGCAACTCGAGGGGGGATCAGCCCCAGCATTTT. V is TRBV20-1 and J is TRBJ1-5; D possibly corresponds to TRBD1 (6 bases). CDR3 size: 11 residues. Germline V gene sequence: CDR1 DFQATT, CDR2 SNEGSKA (reference sequence).

This clonotype was picked up a small number of times. The chain couples TRBV29-1 to TRBJ2-2; D possibly matches TRBD1 or TRBD2 (5 bases each). The germline CDR1 and CDR2 sequences are SQVTM and ANQGSEA. This CDR3 contains 15 residues. Trimming took off 7 bases at V and 1 base at J, with 16 bases between the two ends. The CDR3 sequence is CSALWKGRNTGELFF. The CDR3 bases are TGCAGCGCCCTGTGGAAGGGGAGGAACACCGGGGAGCTGTTTTTT.

This clonotype was seen many times. The V gene is TRBV18, the J gene TRBJ1-5; 9 bases fit TRBD1. Trimming removed 3 bases from V and 1 base from J; junction bases left unmatched: 7. CDR1 is KGHSH and CDR2 is LQKENI in the germline V gene. This CDR3 has 17 amino acids. The CDR3 DNA reads as TGTGCCAGCTCACCCGGGACAGGGATTCGAAGCAATCAGCCCCAGCATTTT. It yields the protein CASSPGTGIRSNQPQHF.

This clonotype came up a few times. This chain links TRBV20-1 with TRBJ1-2; 9 bases are a match to TRBD1. CDR3 length: 13 amino acids. V shed 2 bases, J shed 7 bases, and the junction held 5 bases outside the gene matches. Germline loops: CDR1 DFQATT, CDR2 SNEGSKA (reference sequence). The CDR3 loop is CSARKQGALGYTF. CDR3 DNA: TGCAGTGCTAGAAAACAGGGGGCGCTTGGCTACACCTTC.

The gene calls are TRBV4-1 and TRBJ2-5; 11 bases match TRBD1. The CDR3 spans 17 residues. J was trimmed by 5 bases and V by 2 bases; bases with no gene match: 10. Looked up from germline, CDR1 is MGHRA and CDR2 is YSYEKL. The CDR3 sequence is CASSQPGQGVPGETQYF. The CDR3 bases are TGCGCCAGCAGCCAACCGGGACAGGGGGTGCCCGGGGAGACCCAGTACTTC.

This clonotype was observed at least ten times. V is TRBV7-6 and J is TRBJ2-7, with 7 bases identical to TRBD1. The V and J ends lost 3 bases and 5 bases, in that order; junction bases with no gene match: 4. The V gene's germline CDR1 is SGHVS and CDR2 FNYEAQ. The CDR3 spans 13 residues. Written as DNA, the CDR3 is TGTGCCAGCAGCTTGACAGGGACCCACGAGCAGTACTTC. It yields the protein CASSLTGTHEQYF. Full variable domain (missing parts from reference TRBV7-6 and TRBJ2-7): GAGVSQSPRYKVTKRGQDVALRCDPISGHVSLYWYRQALGQGPEFLTYFNYEAQQDKSGLPNDRFSAERPEGSISTLTIQRTEQRDSAMYRCASSLTGTHEQYFGPGTRLTVT.

This clonotype was recorded at least ten times. The chain is built from TRBV28 and TRBJ2-7, with D possibly TRBD2 on 5 matching bases. The germline CDR1 and CDR2 sequences are MDHEN and SYDVKM. V was clipped by 4 bases and J by 3 bases, with 13 bases between them. The CDR3 has 14 residues. The CDR3 reads CASSSPTNRYEQYF. As DNA, the CDR3 is TGTGCCAGCAGTTCCCCGACTAACCGCTACGAGCAGTACTTC.

This clonotype occurred many times. The chain employs TRBV29-1 and TRBJ2-1; D unresolved. Germline V gene data show CDR1 as SQVTM and CDR2 as ANQGSEA. CDR3 length equals 12 residues. Trimming took 5 bases from V and 0 from J, leaving 5 bases between them. CDR3 nucleotide sequence: TGCAGCGTTTTAACCTCCTACAATGAGCAGTTCTTC. It specifies CSVLTSYNEQFF.

This clonotype has just a few counts. For the CDR3, the DNA is TGTGCCAGCAGAGCGACCGGGGATTACAATGAGCAGTTCTTC. It specifies CASRATGDYNEQFF. The rearrangement links TRBV2 to TRBJ2-1; D is perhaps TRBD2 (5 bases). Germline V gene lookup returns CDR1 SNHLY and CDR2 FYNNEI. Trimming removed 6 bases from V and 4 bases from J, with 13 bases in between. This CDR3 spans 14 amino acids.

This clonotype was seen repeatedly, ten times or more. The chain is built from TRBV20-1 and TRBJ2-7; D is ambiguous. V was pared by 0 bases and J by 7 bases, with 13 bases between. Germline CDR1 DFQATT, CDR2 SNEGSKA (reference sequence). The CDR3 length is 13 residues. This CDR3 is CSARDPTGNEQYF. The CDR3 DNA reads TGCAGTGCTAGAGACCCGACCGGCAATGAGCAGTACTTC.

This clonotype was seen many times. This rearrangement joins TRBV7-6 to TRBJ2-3; possibly TRBD1 or TRBD2 for D (5 bases each). Trimming took 4 bases from V and 3 from J, leaving 14 bases between them. This CDR3 comprises 15 residues. The V gene's germline CDR1 is SGHVS and CDR2 FNYEAQ. CDR3 DNA sequence: TGTGCCAGCAGCTACCGGGACCATGTAACAGATACGCAGTATTTT. Translated: CASSYRDHVTDTQYF.

At least ten counts were recorded for this clonotype. The chain employs TRBV7-2 and TRBJ2-7; no definite D call. The CDR3 has 15 residues. The germline V and J ends were trimmed by 1 base and 4 bases, with 14 bases remaining between them. CDR1 is SGHTA, CDR2 FQGNSA, per germline. The CDR3 here is CASSLGGSFSYEQYF. DNA of the CDR3: TGTGCCAGCAGCTTAGGGGGTAGCTTCTCATACGAGCAGTACTTC.

This clonotype was seen repeatedly, ten times or more. The J gene is TRBJ2-4, the V gene TRBV7-2; 12 nucleotides match TRBD2. Germline V gene sequence: CDR1 SGHTA, CDR2 FQGNSA. The CDR3 consists of 18 residues. V lost 6 bases, J lost 1 base, and 10 bases stayed unmatched. CDR3 amino acids: CASSTTSGSFGAKNIQYF. CDR3 coding DNA: TGTGCCAGCAGTACGACTAGCGGGAGTTTTGGGGCCAAAAACATTCAGTACTTC. The complete variable domain, with remaining parts taken from reference TRBV7-2 and TRBJ2-4, reads GAGVSQSPSNKVTEKGKDVELRCDPISGHTALYWYRQSLGQGLEFLIYFQGNSAPDKSGLPSDRFSAERTGGSVSTLTIQRTQQEDSAVYLCASSTTSGSFGAKNIQYFGAGTRLSVL.

In its sample, this clonotype was seen many times. V usage is TRBV18 and J usage is TRBJ2-4; 10 bases agree with TRBD2. In germline, CDR1 is KGHSH, CDR2 LQKENI. Trimming cost V 0 bases and J 8 bases; bases outside gene matches: 7. This CDR3 is 16 amino acids long. The CDR3 spells CASSPPGAGGLDIQYF. As DNA, the CDR3 is TGTGCCAGCTCACCACCAGGAGCGGGAGGGTTGGACATTCAGTACTTC. The full variable domain, with the rest looked up from reference TRBV18 and TRBJ2-4, is NAGVMQNPRHLVRRRGQEARLRCSPMKGHSHVYWYRQLPEEGLKFMVYLQKENIIDESGMPKERFSAEFPKEGPSILRIQQVVRGDSAAYFCASSPPGAGGLDIQYFGAGTRLSVL.